The present TCR beta chain was sequenced within a study of blood T cell repertoires in COVID-19. Study overall: PBMCs, B-cell-depleted T cells, or T cells provided the cDNA or gDNA that made up the material.

Profiled with immunoSEQ multiplex PCR; TCRdb holds only in-frame clones, not every one. Of 65,000 to 70,000 clones listed, approximately 78% are singletons. CDR1 and CDR2 (germline): SNHLY, FYNNEI. The CDR3 is made up of 14 amino acids. The V end was cut by 7 bases, the J end by 7 bases, with 17 bases between. The receptor comes from a human donor in a cohort sampled during active COVID-19. The sample comprised peripheral blood. The V call is TRBV2, the J call TRBJ2-1, with D possibly matching TRBD1 (6 bases). CDR3 sequence: CASTGTQSGNEQFF. The CDR3 nucleotides are TGTGCCAGCACCGGGACACAATCGGGAAATGAGCAGTTCTTC.